The 32 T cell receptor beta chains below all came from one sample that was sequenced in a study of identical twins. TCRdb reanalysed the 5' RACE reads using MiXCR and keeps one entry per CDR3 protein. Seen here are 1.5 million to 2 million distinct CDR3 sequences, about 32% observed once, and the top ten hold approximately 0.29%. The specimen was cord blood. The receptor set was obtained from a newborn girl in good health.

The chain joins TRBV27 to TRBJ1-4, with 8 nucleotides matching TRBD1. The CDR3 extends over 16 amino acids. The J segment lost 7 bases and the V segment lost 5 bases, leaving 12 bases of the junction unmatched. CDR1 MNHEY and CDR2 SMNVEV come from the germline V gene (reference sequence). In nucleotides, the CDR3 is TGTGCCAGCAGTAGCCTCCCAGGGGGCAATGGTGAAAAACTGTTTTTT. Residues: CASSSLPGGNGEKLFF.

There are a few counts of this clonotype. This chain links TRBV25-1 with TRBJ1-5; 8 bases are a match to TRBD1. The CDR3 covers 16 residues. J was trimmed by 7 bases and V by 4 bases; bases with no gene match: 12. The germline gives CDR1 MGHDK, CDR2 SYGVNS. This chain's CDR3 is CASSAPTGAGGQPQHF. Here the CDR3 DNA reads TGTGCCAGCAGTGCTCCGACAGGGGCTGGAGGGCAGCCCCAGCATTTT.

This clonotype was seen more than once but under ten times. The chain has TRBV27 and TRBJ2-5; D gene ambiguous. V was clipped by 2 bases and J by 11 bases, with 15 bases between them. CDR3 length equals 13 residues. CDR1 is MNHEY, CDR2 SMNVEV, per germline (reference sequence). CDR3 sequence: CASSLGRNNEQYF. Written as DNA, the CDR3 is TGTGCCAGCAGTTTAGGACGGAACAATGAGCAGTACTTC.

Details on this clonotype: One end of the junction is discordant with germline, which a read error may explain. This chain uses TRBV5-6 with TRBJ2-3; D is ambiguous. This CDR3 region has 15 residues. Per the germline V gene, CDR1 is SGHDT and CDR2 is YYEEEE. For the CDR3, the DNA is TGTACCAGCAGTCACCGGGCCCTTCAGTGGGATACGCAGTATTTT. Protein: CTSSHRALQWDTQYF. The full variable domain, with the rest looked up from reference TRBV5-6 and TRBJ2-3, is DAGVTQSPTHLIKTRGQQVTLRCSPKSGHDTVSWYQQALGQGPQFIFQYYEEEERQRGNFPDRFSGHQFPNYSSELNVNALLLGDSALYLCTSSHRALQWDTQYFGPGTRLTVL.

Remarks on this clonotype: The conserved phenylalanine or tryptophan is not found at the CDR3 terminus, so this likely reflects a read error. This chain links TRBV12-3 or TRBV12-4 with TRBJ2-7; TRBD1 aligns across 11 bases. The CDR3 consists of 14 residues. V trimming: 6 bases; J trimming: 4 bases; junction bases outside the gene matches: 5. The CDR3 DNA reads TGTGCCAGCAGAAGGGGACAGGGGGTTTACGAGCAGTACTTA. As protein: CASRRGQGVYEQYL.

This clonotype was recorded many times. The chain employs TRBV12-3 or TRBV12-4 and TRBJ2-3, with no clear D. This CDR3 contains 11 residues. Trimming left V 6 bases short and J 8 bases short, with 9 bases between. The CDR3 bases are TGTGCCAGCAGCGGAGCTGGTACGCAGTATTTT. Translation gives CASSGAGTQYF.

V usage is TRBV4-1 and J usage is TRBJ2-7; 8 bases agree with TRBD2. Germline V gene lookup returns CDR1 MGHRA and CDR2 YSYEKL. V gave up 3 bases and J gave up 2 bases; unmatched junction bases: 3. This CDR3 has 14 residues. The CDR3 DNA reads as TGCGCCAGCAGCCATACTAGCGGAACCTACGAGCAGTACTTC. Translation: CASSHTSGTYEQYF.

A remark on this clonotype: A much larger clone lies a single base off, so this may be a read error. In DNA, the CDR3 is TGTGCCAGCAGTATCAACTCCCACAATGAGCAGTTCTTC. Translation gives CASSINSHNEQFF. The chain is built from TRBV11-2 and TRBJ2-1; no reliable D call. The germline gives CDR1 SGHAT, CDR2 FQNNGV. This CDR3 spans 13 amino acids.

This clonotype was recorded a few times. The chain combines TRBV4-1 with TRBJ1-2; D remains ambiguous. The CDR3 sequence is 13 residues long. Germline V gives CDR1 MGHRA, CDR2 YSYEKL. Trimming removed 4 bases at V and 6 bases at J, with 12 bases between. The CDR3: CASSLGLVNGYTF. The CDR3 DNA is TGCGCCAGCAGCCTCGGTCTGGTGAATGGCTACACCTTC.

The chain carries TRBV2 and TRBJ2-4; 14 nucleotides agree with TRBD2. CDR3 length equals 19 residues. The germline gives CDR1 SNHLY, CDR2 FYNNEI. The ends lost 4 bases at V and 1 base at J; junction bases unmatched: 9. DNA for the CDR3: TGTGCCAGCAGTGCCAGACTAGCGGGAGGGCCAGGGGCCAAAAACATTCAGTACTTC. It translates to CASSARLAGGPGAKNIQYF.

The sample holds a few counts of this clonotype. This rearrangement joins TRBV10-3 to TRBJ1-5; D possibly corresponds to TRBD1 (6 bases). V was cut by 10 bases and J by 0 bases, with 13 bases left in between. Per germline, CDR1 ENHRY and CDR2 SYGVKD. The CDR3 is 14 amino acids. This CDR3 is CATQQGDSNQPQHF. The CDR3 DNA sequence: TGTGCCACACAACAGGGAGATAGCAATCAGCCCCAGCATTTT.

V gene TRBV30 combines with J gene TRBJ2-1, with D possibly matching TRBD2 (6 bases). From germline, CDR1 is GTSNPN and CDR2 SVGIG (reference sequence). V shed 4 bases and J shed 5 bases, with 9 bases lying between them. There are 12 residues in the CDR3. CDR3 protein: CAWKAGNNEQFF. As DNA, the CDR3 is TGTGCCTGGAAGGCGGGGAACAATGAGCAGTTCTTC.

The chain is built from TRBV7-2 and TRBJ1-2; D ambiguous. The CDR3 loop spans 14 amino acids. Germline assignment: CDR1 SGHTA and CDR2 FQGNSA. Between the trimmed V and J ends, which lost 3 bases and 4 bases, there was a span of 12 bases. The CDR3 spells CASSFNRKFYGYTF. CDR3 in DNA: TGTGCCAGCAGCTTCAATCGCAAATTCTATGGCTACACCTTC.

The chain couples TRBV5-8 to TRBJ2-1; D is perhaps TRBD1 (6 bases). The J call may be wrong; the DNA end is better matched by TRBJ2-7. This CDR3 is built from 16 residues. The germline CDR1 and CDR2 sequences are SGHTS and YDEGEE. The CDR3 sequence is CASSSPQGRFYNEQYF. CDR3 coding DNA: TGTGCCAGCAGCTCCCCACAGGGCCGATTCTACAATGAGCAGTACTTC.

The rearrangement uses TRBV27 and TRBJ2-1; TRBD2 is a possible D gene (5 bases). The DNA end favors TRBJ2-7, so the J call may be wrong. CDR3 length: 16 amino acids. Germline V gene lookup returns CDR1 MNHEY and CDR2 SMNVEV (reference sequence). CDR3 DNA: TGTGCCAGCAGTTTATACGGGGTTGAGCCCTACAATGAGCAGTACTTC. Protein product: CASSLYGVEPYNEQYF.

CDR3 coding DNA: TGTGCCAGCAGCATCGGGGTTGCTAGCGGGGGTCGGAAAGATACGCAGTATTTT. Its translation: CASSIGVASGGRKDTQYF. The chain combines TRBV13 with TRBJ2-3; 10 bases are shared with TRBD2. CDR1 and CDR2 (germline): PRHDT, FYEKMQ (reference sequence). V trimming: 5 bases; J trimming: 5 bases; junction bases outside the gene matches: 16. The CDR3 extends over 18 amino acids.

This sequence joins TRBV9 and TRBJ2-1; TRBD2 matches at 15 bases. V was pared by 0 bases and J by 2 bases, with 3 bases of the junction left unmatched. In germline, CDR1 is SGDLS, CDR2 YYNGEE. The CDR3 runs 18 residues. CDR3 loop: CASSVAGLAGGPYNEQFF. The CDR3 DNA reads TGTGCCAGCAGCGTAGCCGGACTAGCGGGAGGGCCCTACAATGAGCAGTTCTTC. Full variable domain (outside the CDR3, taken from reference TRBV9 and TRBJ2-1): DSGVTQTPKHLITATGQRVTLRCSPRSGDLSVYWYQQSLDQGLQFLIQYYNGEERAKGNILERFSAQQFPDLHSELNLSSLELGDSALYFCASSVAGLAGGPYNEQFFGPGTRLTVL.

This chain uses TRBV5-1 with TRBJ2-7; the D gene is possibly TRBD2 (6 bases). CDR1 and CDR2 (germline): SGHRS, YFSETQ. The CDR3 totals 16 residues. Trimming pared 2 bases from V and 7 bases from J, leaving 22 bases between. CDR3 amino acids: CASSFIAVPIYNEQYF. CDR3 DNA sequence: TGCGCCAGCAGCTTTATAGCGGTTCCAATCTACAATGAGCAGTACTTC.

This chain links TRBV5-1 with TRBJ2-3, with 8 positions matching TRBD2. The CDR3 spans 17 residues. Germline CDR1 SGHRS, CDR2 YFSETQ. Germline trimming cut 1 base from V and 1 base from J; bases unmatched to any gene: 8. DNA for the CDR3: TGCGCCAGCAGCTTGTCCCCCTGGCGGGGGGGCACAGATACGCAGTATTTT. Its protein is CASSLSPWRGGTDTQYF.

This clonotype was seen only a few times. This chain uses TRBV5-6 with TRBJ1-4, with 9 nucleotides matching TRBD1. This CDR3 contains 15 residues. Per germline, CDR1 SGHDT and CDR2 YYEEEE. Trimming took 5 bases from V and 3 from J; bases not matched to a gene: 5. The CDR3 DNA reads TGTGCCAGCAGTTCGAGGGACAGGGCTAATGAAAAACTGTTTTTT. Translating it yields CASSSRDRANEKLFF.

With regard to this clonotype: This may come from a read error, since a much larger clone is one base off. J is TRBJ2-1 and V is TRBV28, with no clear D. The V end lost 3 bases, the J end lost 0 bases, and 6 bases lay between the germline ends. CDR3 size: 14 residues. CDR1 MDHEN and CDR2 SYDVKM come from the germline V gene. The CDR3 DNA reads as TGTGCCAGCAGTTTTGCGGCCTCCTACAATGAGCAGTTCTTC. Protein: CASSFAASYNEQFF.

The genes are TRBV19 and TRBJ2-7; TRBD2 matches at 14 bases. Unmatched junction bases numbered 7, after V lost 6 bases and J lost 3 bases. The CDR3 extends over 16 amino acids. The germline gives CDR1 LNHDA, CDR2 SQIVND (reference sequence). CDR3 bases: TGTGCCAGTAGCCTTGGACTAGCGGGGGGCCTCTACGAGCAGTACTTC. This gives the protein CASSLGLAGGLYEQYF.

This CDR3 is CASSQIERETQYF. The CDR3 bases are TGTGCCAGTAGTCAGATAGAGAGAGAGACCCAGTACTTC. The chain combines TRBV19 with TRBJ2-5, with D unresolved. The CDR3 has 13 residues. Germline-derived CDR1 and CDR2 are LNHDA and SQIVND (reference sequence). V lost 5 bases, J lost 4 bases, and 11 bases lay in between.

This clonotype occurred a few times. The genes are TRBV20-1 and TRBJ1-1; D ambiguous. Germline-derived CDR1 and CDR2 are DFQATT and SNEGSKA (reference sequence). CDR3 size: 10 residues. V dropped 6 bases and J dropped 4 bases, with 6 bases sitting between them. CDR3 sequence: CSAWGTEAFF. The CDR3 DNA follows: TGCAGTGCATGGGGCACTGAAGCTTTCTTT.

The chain uses TRBV13 and TRBJ2-1; D remains ambiguous. V was clipped by 3 bases and J by 8 bases, with 14 bases between them. Germline-derived CDR1 and CDR2 are PRHDT and FYEKMQ (reference sequence). This CDR3 contains 14 residues. CDR3 sequence (DNA): TGTGCCAGCAGCTTGTCAGGCTACACCTATGAGCAGTTCTTC. Its translation is CASSLSGYTYEQFF.

The rearrangement uses TRBV24-1 and TRBJ2-1; D unresolved. Trimming took off 2 bases at V and 10 bases at J, with 17 bases between the two ends. The CDR3 extends over 15 amino acids. In germline, CDR1 is KGHDR, CDR2 SFDVKD. CDR3 residues: CATSDSATLTKEQFF. The DNA of the CDR3 is TGTGCCACCAGTGATTCCGCAACTTTAACTAAAGAGCAGTTCTTC.

The J gene is TRBJ1-1, the V gene TRBV6-9; D is uncertain. The ends were cut back, 4 bases at V and 3 bases at J, with 6 bases in the middle. CDR1 is MNHGY, CDR2 SVAAGI, per germline. The CDR3 is made up of 12 amino acids. CDR3 coding DNA: TGTGCCAGCAGTTGTTCGGACACTGAAGCTTTCTTT. Translated: CASSCSDTEAFF.

J is TRBJ1-5 and V is TRBV4-1; no reliable D call. V lost 3 bases and J 7 bases, leaving 10 bases between the germline ends. The CDR3 runs 13 residues. Germline V gene sequence: CDR1 MGHRA, CDR2 YSYEKL. The DNA for the CDR3 is TGCGCCAGCAGCCATATACGAGAGCAGCCCCAGCATTTT. Translation gives CASSHIREQPQHF.

The rearrangement joins TRBV4-2 to TRBJ2-2; the D gene is possibly TRBD1 (5 bases). CDR1 is LGHNA, CDR2 YNFKEQ, per germline. The CDR3 loop spans 14 amino acids. V dropped 4 bases and J dropped 4 bases, with 10 bases sitting between them. In nucleotides, the CDR3 is TGTGCCAGCAGCCCGACAGAAACCACCGGGGAGCTGTTTTTT. Its protein is CASSPTETTGELFF.

This clonotype appeared many times. The rearrangement joins TRBV12-5 to TRBJ1-5; no firm D call. The germline gives CDR1 LGHNT, CDR2 FRNRAP. Trimming removed 1 base at V and 5 bases at J, with 3 bases between. This CDR3 comprises 12 residues. CDR3 amino acids: CASGLGDQPQHF. The CDR3 DNA sequence: TGTGCTAGTGGTTTGGGAGATCAGCCCCAGCATTTT. Complete variable domain (other parts from reference TRBV12-5 and TRBJ1-5): DARVTQTPRHKVTEMGQEVTMRCQPILGHNTVFWYRQTMMQGLELLAYFRNRAPLDDSGMPKDRFSAEMPDATLATLKIQPSEPRDSAVYFCASGLGDQPQHFGDGTRLSIL.

The CDR3 sequence: CSARSGRGNNEQFF. The CDR3 DNA reads as TGCAGTGCTAGATCTGGGCGGGGGAACAATGAGCAGTTCTTC. The genes are TRBV20-1 and TRBJ2-1; 7 bases fit TRBD2. This CDR3 region has 14 residues. Trimming at V came to 2 bases and at J to 5 bases, leaving 6 bases not matched to a gene. CDR1 and CDR2 (germline): DFQATT, SNEGSKA (reference sequence).

This clonotype has just a few counts. The V gene is TRBV7-9, the J gene TRBJ2-2; TRBD2 agrees at 10 bases. Germline trimming cut 5 bases from V and 2 bases from J; bases unmatched to any gene: 8. The CDR3 covers 17 residues. The V gene's germline CDR1 is SEHNR and CDR2 FQNEAQ (reference sequence). CDR3 loop: CASSTRLAGINTGELFF. CDR3 in DNA: TGTGCCAGCAGCACGCGACTAGCGGGTATTAACACCGGGGAGCTGTTTTTT. Combining the CDR3 with reference TRBV7-9 and TRBJ2-2 gives the whole variable domain DTGVSQNPRHKITKRGQNVTFRCDPISEHNRLYWYRQTLGQGPEFLTYFQNEAQLEKSRLLSDRFSAERPKGSFSTLEIQRTEQGDSAMYLCASSTRLAGINTGELFFGEGSRLTVL.